These 8 T cell receptor beta chains share one sample of origin, sequenced in a study of Graves' ophthalmopathy and Graves' hyperthyroidism. The authors amplified TCR beta CDR3 regions, and they did so from RNA transcripts for repertoire sequencing. RT-PCR was first run with HTBI primers, then multiplex PCR in a second round. TCRdb re-called the multiplex PCR reads with MiXCR, one entry per CDR3 protein. Of 1 million to 1.3 million distinct CDR3 sequences in the sample, about 38% are singletons; the top ten hold approximately 12%. Sequenced input: peripheral blood or thyroid tissue (not recorded which). These receptor sequences come from an adult man with Graves' hyperthyroidism.

Points on this clonotype: It is likely a read error, because the conserved phenylalanine at the end of the CDR3 is missing. The rearrangement uses TRBV7-7 and TRBJ1-1; possible D gene TRBD1, 6 bases. The CDR3 consists of 13 residues. CDR1 and CDR2 from the germline V gene are SSHAT and FNYEAQ (reference sequence). CDR3 DNA sequence: TGTGCTAGCAGCTCGGACAGGAACACTGAAGCTTTCCTT. This sequence encodes CASSSDRNTEAFL.

This clonotype was seen a handful of times. This chain links TRBV19 with TRBJ2-6; maybe TRBD1 (6 bases). This CDR3 is built from 15 residues. Trimming left V 9 bases short and J 2 bases short, with 14 bases between. CDR1 is LNHDA and CDR2 is SQIVND in the germline V gene (reference sequence). This chain's CDR3 is CASQDEGAGANVLTF. CDR3 DNA sequence: TGTGCCAGCCAAGATGAGGGGGCTGGGGCCAACGTCCTGACTTTC.

The sample holds many counts of this clonotype. The V and J genes are TRBV13 and TRBJ1-1; D gene ambiguous. This CDR3 has 14 residues. Germline-derived CDR1 and CDR2 are PRHDT and FYEKMQ (reference sequence). Trimming took off 3 bases at V and 1 base at J, with 9 bases between the two ends. The CDR3 protein is CASSFLRENTEAFF. CDR3 DNA sequence: TGTGCCAGCAGCTTCCTACGGGAGAACACTGAAGCTTTCTTT.

This chain joins TRBV29-1 and TRBJ2-1; 7 nucleotides align to TRBD1. In germline, CDR1 is SQVTM, CDR2 ANQGSEA. This CDR3 spans 14 amino acids. Trimming removed 6 bases from V and 6 bases from J; junction bases left unmatched: 11. Here the CDR3 DNA reads TGCAGCGTCAGTTCCGGGACAGAACTCAATGAGCAGTTCTTC. Translating it yields CSVSSGTELNEQFF.

The sample holds many counts of this clonotype. V gene TRBV7-2 combines with J gene TRBJ2-7, with D maybe TRBD1 (5 bases). Germline V CDR1 and CDR2: SGHTA, FQGNSA. Trimming pared 3 bases from V and 4 bases from J, leaving 19 bases between. The CDR3 covers 16 residues. The CDR3 protein is CASSLFTRQSAYEQYF. The DNA of the CDR3 is TGTGCCAGCAGCTTGTTTACCAGACAGTCGGCGTACGAGCAGTACTTC. The entire variable domain, with the rest obtained from reference TRBV7-2 and TRBJ2-7, is as follows: GAGVSQSPSNKVTEKGKDVELRCDPISGHTALYWYRQSLGQGLEFLIYFQGNSAPDKSGLPSDRFSAERTGGSVSTLTIQRTQQEDSAVYLCASSLFTRQSAYEQYFGPGTRLTVT.

In this sample, this clonotype turned up many times. The CDR3 DNA is TGCAGTGCTAGTTCCGGGCAAACTGAAGCTTTCTTT. It codes for CSASSGQTEAFF. The rearrangement links TRBV20-1 to TRBJ1-1, with D unresolved. Trimming pared 3 bases from V and 5 bases from J, leaving 10 bases between. CDR1 is DFQATT and CDR2 is SNEGSKA in the germline V gene (reference sequence). This CDR3 is built from 12 residues.

The table lists this clonotype with many counts. The chain uses TRBV10-3 and TRBJ2-2; tentatively, D is TRBD1 (5 bases). The CDR3 is 16 residues long. With 1 base removed from V and 0 bases from J, the gap between germline ends came to 9 bases. CDR1 ENHRY and CDR2 SYGVKD come from the germline V gene. DNA for the CDR3: TGTGCCATCAGTGAGTTCAGGGTAACGAACACCGGGGAGCTGTTTTTT. Encoded protein: CAISEFRVTNTGELFF.

This clonotype was seen many times. The chain uses TRBV29-1 and TRBJ2-7; D is tentatively TRBD1 or TRBD2 (5 bases each). The V gene lost 5 bases and the J gene lost 7 bases, with 18 bases spanning the gap. Germline V gene sequence: CDR1 SQVTM, CDR2 ANQGSEA. This CDR3 spans 13 amino acids. CDR3 loop: CSVPGTDTGEQYF. The CDR3 DNA sequence: TGCAGCGTTCCCGGGACCGATACTGGTGAGCAGTACTTC.